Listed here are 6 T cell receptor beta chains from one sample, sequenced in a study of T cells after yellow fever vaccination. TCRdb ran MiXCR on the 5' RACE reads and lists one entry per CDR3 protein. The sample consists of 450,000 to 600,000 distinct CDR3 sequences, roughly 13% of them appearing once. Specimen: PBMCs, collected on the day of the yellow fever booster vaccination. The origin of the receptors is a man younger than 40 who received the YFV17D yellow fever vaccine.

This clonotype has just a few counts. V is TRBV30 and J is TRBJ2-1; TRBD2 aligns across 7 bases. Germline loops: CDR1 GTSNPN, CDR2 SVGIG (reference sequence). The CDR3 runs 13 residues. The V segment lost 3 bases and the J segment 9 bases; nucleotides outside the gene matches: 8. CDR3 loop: CAWRGGRAGEQFF. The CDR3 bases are TGTGCCTGGAGGGGCGGGAGAGCTGGTGAGCAGTTCTTC.

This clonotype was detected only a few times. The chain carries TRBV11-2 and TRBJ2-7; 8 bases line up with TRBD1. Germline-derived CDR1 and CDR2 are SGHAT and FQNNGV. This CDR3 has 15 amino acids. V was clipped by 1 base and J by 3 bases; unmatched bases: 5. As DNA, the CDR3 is TGTGCCAGCAGCTTAGGGGGACAGGCGATCTACGAGCAGTACTTC. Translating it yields CASSLGGQAIYEQYF.

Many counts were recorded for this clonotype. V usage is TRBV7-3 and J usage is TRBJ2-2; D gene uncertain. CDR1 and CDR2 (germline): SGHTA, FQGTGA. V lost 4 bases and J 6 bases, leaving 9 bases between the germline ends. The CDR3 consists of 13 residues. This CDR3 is CASSSLKAGELFF. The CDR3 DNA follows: TGTGCCAGCAGCTCCCTTAAAGCCGGGGAGCTGTTTTTT.

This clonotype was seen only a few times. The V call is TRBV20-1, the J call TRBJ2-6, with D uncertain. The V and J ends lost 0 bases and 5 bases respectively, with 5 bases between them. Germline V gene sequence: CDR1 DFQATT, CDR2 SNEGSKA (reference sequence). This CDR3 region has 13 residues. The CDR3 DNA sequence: TGCAGTGCTAGAGATGGTCGGGCCAACGTCCTGACTTTC. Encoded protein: CSARDGRANVLTF.

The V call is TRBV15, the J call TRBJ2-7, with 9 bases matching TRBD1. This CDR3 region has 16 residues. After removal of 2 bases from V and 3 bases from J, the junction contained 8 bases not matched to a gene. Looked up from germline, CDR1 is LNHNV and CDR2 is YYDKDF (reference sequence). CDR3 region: CATSRPTRGQGYEQYF. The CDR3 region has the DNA TGTGCCACCAGCAGACCCACCCGGGGACAGGGCTACGAGCAGTACTTC.

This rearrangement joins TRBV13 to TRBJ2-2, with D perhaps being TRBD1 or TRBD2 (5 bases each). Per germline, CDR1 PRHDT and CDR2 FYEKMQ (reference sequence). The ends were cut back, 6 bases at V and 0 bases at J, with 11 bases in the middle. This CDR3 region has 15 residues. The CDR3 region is CASREMGANTGELFF. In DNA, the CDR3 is TGTGCCAGCAGAGAAATGGGGGCGAACACCGGGGAGCTGTTTTTT.